The 6 T cell receptor beta chains in this list originate from one sample, sequenced in a study of T cell repertoires in cytomegalovirus infection. TCRdb itself ran the reads through MiXCR, one entry per CDR3 protein. The sample has some 300,000 distinct CDR3 sequences; about an eighth are singletons. Sequenced material: PBMCs. All receptors derive from a human donor in good health (CMV status not recorded). Some clones in this sample may be carry-over from other donors' samples.

The chain links TRBV5-5 to TRBJ1-1; perhaps TRBD1 as D (5 bases). V dropped 9 bases and J dropped 0 bases, with 12 bases sitting between them. The germline CDR1 and CDR2 sequences are SGHKS and YYEKEE (reference sequence). CDR3 length: 13 amino acids. This CDR3 reads CATGWAMNTEAFF. The CDR3 bases are TGTGCCACAGGGTGGGCTATGAACACTGAAGCTTTCTTT.

This clonotype has ten or more counts. The gene calls are TRBV7-2 and TRBJ2-7; D is unresolved. The CDR3 runs to 11 residues. Germline lookup yields CDR1 SGHTA and CDR2 FQGNSA. Trimming pared 6 bases from V and 5 bases from J, leaving 8 bases between. CDR3 loop: CASRFRDEQYF. The CDR3 bases are TGTGCCAGCAGATTCCGGGACGAGCAGTACTTC.

This rearrangement joins TRBV28 to TRBJ1-4, with 10 bases aligning to TRBD1. The trim removed 3 bases at V and 5 bases at J, leaving 3 bases unmatched. Germline CDR1 MDHEN, CDR2 SYDVKM. CDR3 length: 15 amino acids. For the CDR3, the DNA is TGTGCCAGCAGTTTGTCGACAGGGGGCAATGAAAAACTGTTTTTT. As protein: CASSLSTGGNEKLFF.

This clonotype has a count of ten or more. The rearrangement links TRBV25-1 to TRBJ2-1; D ambiguous. The germline V gene encodes CDR1 MGHDK and CDR2 SYGVNS. The V end lost 0 bases, the J end lost 5 bases, and 17 bases lay between the germline ends. The CDR3 has 17 residues. The CDR3: CASSEYMGGRGDNEQFF. The CDR3 region has the DNA TGTGCCAGCAGTGAATATATGGGCGGCCGTGGGGACAATGAGCAGTTCTTC.

This clonotype showed up many times. V and J are TRBV7-6 and TRBJ2-2; perhaps TRBD2 as D (5 bases). The CDR3 runs 18 residues. V lost 5 bases and J 5 bases, leaving 24 bases between the germline ends. CDR1 SGHVS and CDR2 FNYEAQ come from the germline V gene. The CDR3 sequence is CASSNPKDFSTRTGELFF. The CDR3 region has the DNA TGTGCCAGCAGCAACCCGAAGGACTTCTCAACGCGGACCGGGGAGCTGTTTTTT.

This clonotype was seen only a few times. This chain joins TRBV7-9 and TRBJ1-5, with D perhaps TRBD1 (5 bases). V gave up 1 base and J gave up 10 bases, with 17 bases separating them. Per germline, CDR1 SEHNR and CDR2 FQNEAQ (reference sequence). CDR3 size: 15 residues. The CDR3 loop is CASSLGGGTIEPQHF. Here the CDR3 DNA reads TGTGCCAGCAGCTTAGGGGGGGGGACGATCGAACCCCAGCATTTT.